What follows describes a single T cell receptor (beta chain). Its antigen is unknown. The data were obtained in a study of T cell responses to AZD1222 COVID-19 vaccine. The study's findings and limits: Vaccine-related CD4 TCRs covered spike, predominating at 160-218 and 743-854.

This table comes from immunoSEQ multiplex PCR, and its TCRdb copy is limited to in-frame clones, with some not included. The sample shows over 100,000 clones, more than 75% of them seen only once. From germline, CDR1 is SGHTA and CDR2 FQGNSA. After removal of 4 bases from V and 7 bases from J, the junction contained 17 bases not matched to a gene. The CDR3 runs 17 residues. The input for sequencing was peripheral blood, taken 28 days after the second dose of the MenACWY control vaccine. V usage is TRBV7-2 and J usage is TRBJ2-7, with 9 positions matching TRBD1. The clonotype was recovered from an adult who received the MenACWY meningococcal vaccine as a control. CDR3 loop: CASSSEGAGTGQFEQYF. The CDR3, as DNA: TGTGCCAGCAGCTCCGAAGGGGCCGGGACAGGGCAATTTGAGCAGTACTTC.